Sequencing of this T cell receptor (beta chain) was carried out in a study of shared clonotypes between healthy human individuals. Study at large: Each donor's CD8 memory used one plate, CD8 naive two, each CD4 subset three. Study results and caveats: Rarefaction curves obtained for sorted subsets showed sequencing incomplete despite large depth.

Adult donors, all healthy and HIV-negative, had no recent acute infections or vaccinations. The V gene lost 4 bases and the J gene lost 2 bases, with 14 bases spanning the gap. CDR3 size: 15 residues. Germline CDR1 reads MNHNS; CDR2 reads SASEGT. Genomic DNA per cell subset filled all wells of several immunoSEQ plates. Profiling relied on immunoSEQ multiplex PCR, and the TCRdb table lists in-frame clones only, not all of them. Of about 980,000 clones in the sample, less than 85% were seen once. With respect to this clone: Antigen specificity is unknown.

This TCR was recovered from a man aged 18-30 years in good health. The chain combines TRBV6-1 with TRBJ1-2; D is uncertain. The sequenced sample was memory CD4+ T cells sorted from blood. Subset: CD45RA-negative fraction. The CDR3 spells CASSAHNQANYGYTF. CDR3 nucleotides: TGTGCCAGCAGTGCGCATAATCAGGCCAACTATGGCTACACCTTC.